Shown below are 15 T cell receptor beta chains from a single sample sequenced in a study of OX40 agonist ivuxolimab in advanced cancers. The protocol was immunoSEQ multiplex PCR, while the TCRdb copy is restricted to in-frame clones and leaves out a portion. The data contain approximately 57,000 clones, 75% to 85% of them singletons. The sequencing here drew on CD4+ or CD8+ T cells sorted from blood, taken in a trial of the OX40 agonist ivuxolimab. The source is an adult with an advanced solid tumor such as melanoma, head and neck, liver or kidney cancer.

The rearrangement uses TRBV9 and TRBJ2-6; TRBD1 is a possible D gene (5 bases). The CDR3 has 17 residues. CDR1 is SGDLS, CDR2 YYNGEE, per germline. The V and J ends lost 3 bases and 1 base respectively, with 14 bases between them. DNA for the CDR3: TGTGCCAGCAGCGCACAGGCCCCCCGGTCTGGGGCCAACGTCCTGACTTTC. Translation: CASSAQAPRSGANVLTF. The full variable domain, with the rest looked up from reference TRBV9 and TRBJ2-6, is DSGVTQTPKHLITATGQRVTLRCSPRSGDLSVYWYQQSLDQGLQFLIQYYNGEERAKGNILERFSAQQFPDLHSELNLSSLELGDSALYFCASSAQAPRSGANVLTFGAGSRLTVL.

V gene TRBV5-4 combines with J gene TRBJ1-2; D is uncertain. CDR3 length: 15 residues. Germline-derived CDR1 and CDR2 are SGHNT and YYREEE (reference sequence). The V gene lost 0 bases and the J gene lost 7 bases, with 16 bases spanning the gap. CDR3 in DNA: TGTGCCAGCAGCTTGGGTTCCGGCCCGACGGGTGGCTACACCTTC. It codes for CASSLGSGPTGGYTF.

Only one count was recorded for this clone. This chain connects TRBV5-4 to TRBJ2-5; 9 bases agree with TRBD2. CDR1 SGHNT and CDR2 YYREEE come from the germline V gene (reference sequence). The V segment lost 0 bases and the J segment 2 bases; nucleotides outside the gene matches: 11. This CDR3 comprises 18 residues. In DNA, the CDR3 is TGTGCCAGCAGCTTGGACGTTCTGACTAGCGGAAATCAAGAGACCCAGTACTTC. It codes for CASSLDVLTSGNQETQYF.

The chain recombines TRBV27 with TRBJ2-2; 8 bases align to TRBD2. V shed 5 bases and J 5 bases; nucleotides not matched to a gene: 4. Germline V gene sequence: CDR1 MNHEY, CDR2 SMNVEV (reference sequence). CDR3 length: 14 residues. The CDR3 sequence: CASSGLARTGELFF. As DNA, the CDR3 is TGTGCCAGCAGTGGACTAGCTCGGACCGGGGAGCTGTTTTTT.

The rearrangement links TRBV6-5 to TRBJ1-6; D unresolved. Trimming took 6 bases from V and 9 from J, leaving 15 bases between them. CDR3 length: 14 residues. CDR1 is MNHEY, CDR2 SVGAGI, per germline. The CDR3 region is CASRDPRGTSPLHF. DNA for the CDR3: TGTGCCAGCAGGGACCCTAGAGGAACTTCACCCCTCCACTTT.

The chain employs TRBV6-1 and TRBJ1-1; tentative D call: TRBD1 (6 bases). The ends were cut back, 2 bases at V and 9 bases at J, with 19 bases in the middle. Germline V gene data show CDR1 as MNHNS and CDR2 as SASEGT. The CDR3 consists of 15 residues. The CDR3 DNA reads as TGTGCCAGCAGTGAAAGTCGCGCGGGGGGCGCGAAAGCTTTCTTT. Protein sequence: CASSESRAGGAKAFF.

As DNA, the CDR3 is TGTGCCAGCAGTCAAGGCGGGAATGAGCAGTTCTTC. Translation gives CASSQGGNEQFF. This chain connects TRBV5-8 to TRBJ2-1; maybe TRBD2 (5 bases). Trimming pared 5 bases from V and 7 bases from J, leaving 10 bases between. The CDR3 has 12 amino acids. Germline values: CDR1 SGHTS, CDR2 YDEGEE.

This chain links TRBV5-5 with TRBJ1-4, with 7 bases that match TRBD1. The V gene end was trimmed by 6 bases and the J gene end by 6 bases; junction bases not matched to a gene: 11. Germline assignment: CDR1 SGHKS and CDR2 YYEKEE (reference sequence). This CDR3 spans 15 amino acids. CDR3 DNA: TGTGCCAGCACCCCGGCCGGCAGGGGGGATGAAAAACTGTTTTTT. As protein: CASTPAGRGDEKLFF.

The chain recombines TRBV5-1 with TRBJ2-6, with D hard to call. The V gene lost 0 bases and the J gene lost 1 base, with 2 bases spanning the gap. Germline CDR1 and CDR2: SGHRS and YFSETQ. This CDR3 has 14 residues. The CDR3 protein is CASSLESGANVLTF. The CDR3 DNA sequence: TGCGCCAGCAGCTTGGAGTCTGGGGCCAACGTCCTGACTTTC.

The chain employs TRBV29-1 and TRBJ2-1; 7 positions match TRBD1. With V trimmed by 6 bases and J by 0 bases, 8 bases remained unmatched. The CDR3 covers 15 residues. Per germline, CDR1 SQVTM and CDR2 ANQGSEA. The chain's CDR3 is CSVRQTGDSYNEQFF. Written as DNA, the CDR3 is TGCAGCGTGCGACAAACAGGGGACTCCTACAATGAGCAGTTCTTC.

The V gene is TRBV7-7, the J gene TRBJ2-7, with D maybe TRBD2 (5 bases). Germline V gene data show CDR1 as SSHAT and CDR2 as FNYEAQ (reference sequence). The CDR3 covers 15 residues. Trimming left V 2 bases short and J 4 bases short, with 15 bases between. The CDR3 DNA reads TGTGCCAGCAGCTTACGCCCGGGATCTTCTTACGAGCAGTACTTC. Its protein product is CASSLRPGSSYEQYF.

The genes are TRBV5-4 and TRBJ1-2; maybe TRBD1 (5 bases). The CDR3 is made up of 13 amino acids. V gave up 0 bases and J gave up 8 bases, with 11 bases separating them. Per germline, CDR1 SGHNT and CDR2 YYREEE (reference sequence). CDR3 bases: TGTGCCAGCAGCTTGGCGGGGGGGTCCGGCTACACCTTC. The encoded protein is CASSLAGGSGYTF.

The chain employs TRBV7-9 and TRBJ2-7; D might be TRBD1 (5 bases). Germline V gene lookup returns CDR1 SEHNR and CDR2 FQNEAQ (reference sequence). The CDR3 covers 14 residues. V gave up 2 bases and J gave up 1 base, with 9 bases separating them. The CDR3 bases are TGTGCCAGCAGCTTACAGGGAACGTCCTACGAGCAGTACTTC. Its protein is CASSLQGTSYEQYF.

The chain uses TRBV11-3 and TRBJ2-4, with unresolved D. The CDR3 is 14 amino acids. Trimming took off 1 base at V and 3 bases at J, with 7 bases between the two ends. Germline lookup yields CDR1 SGHNT and CDR2 YENEEA. Here the CDR3 DNA reads TGTGCCAGCAGCTTAGGTGGGGACAAAAACATTCAGTACTTC. Translation: CASSLGGDKNIQYF.

The chain has TRBV10-2 and TRBJ2-3; the match to TRBD2 covers 14 bases. Per the germline V gene, CDR1 is WSHSY and CDR2 is SAAADI. With 6 bases clipped from V and 0 bases from J, the junction kept 8 bases outside the gene matches. This CDR3 has 18 amino acids. This CDR3 reads CASRGGLAGALSTDTQYF. The CDR3 DNA follows: TGCGCCAGCAGGGGGGGACTAGCGGGAGCCCTTAGCACAGATACGCAGTATTTT.